One and the same sample provided the 16 T cell receptor beta chains below, sequenced in a study of post-analysis software for immune sequencing data. Study findings and constraints: Comparison of patients with controls showed five or six TRBV segments more frequent in patients, TRBV5-6, TRBV5-1 and TRBV20-1 among them.

These receptors have no known antigen. Unique molecular identifiers were present in the TCR beta cDNA libraries. Each CDR3 protein gets one entry after TCRdb re-called the PCR reads with MiXCR. Among a few hundred thousand distinct CDR3 sequences listed, around 40% were seen once. The material sequenced was blood. Source of these receptors: a girl aged 10-17 years with multiple sclerosis.

The chain combines TRBV28 with TRBJ2-1; 7 bases align to TRBD2. The CDR3 runs 14 residues. The J segment lost 8 bases and the V segment lost 6 bases, leaving 10 bases of the junction unmatched. Germline assignment: CDR1 MDHEN and CDR2 SYDVKM. The CDR3 coding sequence is TGTGCCAGCAGCCGGGGAGGGGCTTGGTATGAGCAGTTCTTC. Its protein product is CASSRGGAWYEQFF. Full variable domain (rest looked up from reference TRBV28 and TRBJ2-1): DVKVTQSSRYLVKRTGEKVFLECVQDMDHENMFWYRQDPGLGLRLIYFSYDVKMKEKGDIPEGYSVSREKKERFSLILESASTNQTSMYLCASSRGGAWYEQFFGPGTRLTVL.

CDR3 amino acids: CATSDSPGGGDTGELFF. In nucleotides, the CDR3 is TGTGCCACCAGTGACTCCCCAGGGGGCGGGGACACCGGGGAGCTGTTTTTT. The V call is TRBV24-1, the J call TRBJ2-2; TRBD1 matches 8 bases. Germline V gene sequence: CDR1 KGHDR, CDR2 SFDVKD. V gave up 4 bases and J gave up 3 bases; unmatched junction bases: 9. The CDR3 is made up of 17 amino acids.

V gene TRBV10-3 combines with J gene TRBJ2-3; TRBD1 or TRBD2 may be the D gene (5 bases each). The CDR3 consists of 14 residues. CDR1 and CDR2 (germline): ENHRY, SYGVKD. The V end was cut by 7 bases, the J end by 2 bases, with 13 bases between. CDR3 sequence (DNA): TGTGCCATCAATCGGGGCGAGGACACAGATACGCAGTATTTT. Its protein is CAINRGEDTDTQYF.

The gene calls are TRBV19 and TRBJ2-7; tentative D call: TRBD1 (5 bases). Trimming removed 7 bases at V and 0 bases at J, with 10 bases between. From germline, CDR1 is LNHDA and CDR2 SQIVND (reference sequence). The CDR3 covers 13 residues. DNA of the CDR3: TGTGCCAGTACAGACAGCCGCTCCTACGAGCAGTACTTC. This gives the protein CASTDSRSYEQYF.

The chain is built from TRBV7-9 and TRBJ2-4; possible D gene TRBD2, 5 bases. The J call may be wrong; the DNA end is better matched by TRBJ2-5. Germline V gene lookup returns CDR1 SEHNR and CDR2 FQNEAQ (reference sequence). This CDR3 region has 15 residues. CDR3 sequence: CASSRVDLLSGTQYF. In DNA, the CDR3 is TGTGCCAGCTCAAGGGTCGACCTCCTAAGCGGGACCCAGTACTTC.

This clonotype has only a few counts. The rearrangement joins TRBV11-2 to TRBJ2-4; D gene unclear. The CDR3 runs 13 residues. The germline CDR1 and CDR2 sequences are SGHAT and FQNNGV. V lost 1 base and J 1 base, leaving 2 bases between the germline ends. Here the CDR3 reads CASSLGAKNIQYF. In DNA form, the CDR3 reads TGTGCCAGCAGCTTAGGGGCCAAAAACATTCAGTACTTC.

The rearrangement joins TRBV6-5 to TRBJ2-5, with 8 bases lining up with TRBD1. The CDR3 sequence is 14 residues long. V lost 6 bases to trimming and J lost 5 bases; unmatched junction nucleotides: 8. CDR1 is MNHEY and CDR2 is SVGAGI in the germline V gene. CDR3 sequence: CASRTMRQGETQYF. Written as DNA, the CDR3 is TGTGCCAGCAGAACCATGAGACAGGGGGAGACCCAGTACTTC.

V gene TRBV29-1 combines with J gene TRBJ2-2, with D possibly matching TRBD2 (5 bases). There are 15 residues in the CDR3. The germline V gene encodes CDR1 SQVTM and CDR2 ANQGSEA. V was pared by 5 bases and J by 0 bases, with 13 bases between. DNA of the CDR3: TGCAGCGTTAGTAAACCGACTACGAACACCGGGGAGCTGTTTTTT. Translation gives CSVSKPTTNTGELFF.

V and J are TRBV28 and TRBJ2-1; D is tentatively TRBD1 or TRBD2 (5 bases each). The CDR3 has 16 amino acids. Trimming took off 6 bases at V and 0 bases at J, with 15 bases between the two ends. CDR1 and CDR2 (germline): MDHEN, SYDVKM. The CDR3 DNA reads as TGTGCCAGCAGACGCCCGAGGGGACGCTCCTACAATGAGCAGTTCTTC. Translated: CASRRPRGRSYNEQFF. Full variable domain (outside the CDR3, taken from reference TRBV28 and TRBJ2-1): DVKVTQSSRYLVKRTGEKVFLECVQDMDHENMFWYRQDPGLGLRLIYFSYDVKMKEKGDIPEGYSVSREKKERFSLILESASTNQTSMYLCASRRPRGRSYNEQFFGPGTRLTVL.

V gene TRBV5-1 combines with J gene TRBJ2-5, with D possibly being TRBD1 (5 bases). CDR3 length: 15 amino acids. Trimming pared 2 bases from V and 11 bases from J, leaving 22 bases between. Germline loops: CDR1 SGHRS, CDR2 YFSETQ. The CDR3 coding sequence is TGCGCCAGCAGCTTCTTCAGGGTGACCTACAATGAGCAGTACTTC. Its translation: CASSFFRVTYNEQYF.

The chain uses TRBV20-1 and TRBJ2-7; D is possibly TRBD2 (5 bases). Germline loops: CDR1 DFQATT, CDR2 SNEGSKA (reference sequence). V was shortened by 1 base and J by 0 bases, with 10 bases between the two germline ends. There are 14 residues in the CDR3. The chain's CDR3 is CSARVRGFSYEQYF. CDR3 nucleotide sequence: TGCAGTGCTAGAGTACGGGGATTCTCCTACGAGCAGTACTTC.

Turning to this clonotype: A much bigger clone sits one base away, suggesting this may be a read error. The V gene is TRBV6-1, the J gene TRBJ2-1; the D gene is possibly TRBD2 (6 bases). There are 13 residues in the CDR3. Per the germline V gene, CDR1 is MNHNS and CDR2 is SASEGT. This CDR3 is CASSVAEANEQVF. The CDR3 nucleotides read TGTGCCAGCAGTGTAGCGGAGGCCAATGAGCAGGTCTTC.

The chain combines TRBV6-5 with TRBJ1-4, with no clear D. The V gene's germline CDR1 is MNHEY and CDR2 SVGAGI. CDR3 size: 16 residues. V lost 4 bases to trimming and J lost 8 bases, with 20 bases between them. In DNA form, the CDR3 reads TGTGCCAGCAGTTCCCCGGCCGCCAGTATGGGGGAAAAACTGTTTTTT. Its protein product is CASSSPAASMGEKLFF.

This sequence joins TRBV27 and TRBJ2-5; D ambiguous. The germline V and J ends were trimmed by 3 bases and 5 bases, with 10 bases remaining between them. Germline V gives CDR1 MNHEY, CDR2 SMNVEV (reference sequence). The length of the CDR3 is 13 residues. This chain's CDR3 is CASSFSGLETQYF. CDR3 nucleotides: TGTGCCAGCAGTTTTTCAGGTCTTGAGACCCAGTACTTC.

This clonotype was observed a single time. The V call is TRBV5-6, the J call TRBJ1-2; possibly TRBD1 for D (6 bases). Germline loops: CDR1 SGHDT, CDR2 YYEEEE. CDR3 size: 12 residues. V was trimmed by 4 bases and J by 4 bases, leaving 8 bases between them. CDR3 amino acids: CASSRDIYGYTF. As DNA, the CDR3 is TGTGCCAGCAGCCGGGACATCTATGGCTACACCTTC.

This sequence joins TRBV7-9 and TRBJ2-1; the match to TRBD1 covers 8 bases. V lost 1 base to trimming and J lost 5 bases; unmatched junction nucleotides: 10. Per germline, CDR1 SEHNR and CDR2 FQNEAQ (reference sequence). This CDR3 comprises 17 residues. The chain's CDR3 is CASSLVGRGHKDNEQFF. For the CDR3, the DNA is TGTGCCAGCAGCTTAGTTGGCAGGGGGCATAAAGACAATGAGCAGTTCTTC.